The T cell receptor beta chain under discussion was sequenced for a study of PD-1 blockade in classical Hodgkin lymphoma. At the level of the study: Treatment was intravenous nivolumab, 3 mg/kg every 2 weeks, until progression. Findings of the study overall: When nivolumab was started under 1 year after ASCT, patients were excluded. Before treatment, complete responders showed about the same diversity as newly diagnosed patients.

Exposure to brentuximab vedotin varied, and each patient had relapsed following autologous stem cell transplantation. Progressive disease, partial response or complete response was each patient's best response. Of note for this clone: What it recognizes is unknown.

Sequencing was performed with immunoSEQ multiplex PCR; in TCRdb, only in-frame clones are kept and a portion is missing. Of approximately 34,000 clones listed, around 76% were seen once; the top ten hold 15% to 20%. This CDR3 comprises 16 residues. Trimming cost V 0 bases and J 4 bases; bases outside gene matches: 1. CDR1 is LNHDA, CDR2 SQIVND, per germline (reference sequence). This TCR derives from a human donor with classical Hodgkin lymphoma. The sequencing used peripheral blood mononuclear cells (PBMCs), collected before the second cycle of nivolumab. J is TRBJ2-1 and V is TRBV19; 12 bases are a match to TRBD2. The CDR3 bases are TGTGCCAGTAGTATAGAAACTAGCGGGGGGTACAATGAGCAGTTCTTC. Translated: CASSIETSGGYNEQFF.